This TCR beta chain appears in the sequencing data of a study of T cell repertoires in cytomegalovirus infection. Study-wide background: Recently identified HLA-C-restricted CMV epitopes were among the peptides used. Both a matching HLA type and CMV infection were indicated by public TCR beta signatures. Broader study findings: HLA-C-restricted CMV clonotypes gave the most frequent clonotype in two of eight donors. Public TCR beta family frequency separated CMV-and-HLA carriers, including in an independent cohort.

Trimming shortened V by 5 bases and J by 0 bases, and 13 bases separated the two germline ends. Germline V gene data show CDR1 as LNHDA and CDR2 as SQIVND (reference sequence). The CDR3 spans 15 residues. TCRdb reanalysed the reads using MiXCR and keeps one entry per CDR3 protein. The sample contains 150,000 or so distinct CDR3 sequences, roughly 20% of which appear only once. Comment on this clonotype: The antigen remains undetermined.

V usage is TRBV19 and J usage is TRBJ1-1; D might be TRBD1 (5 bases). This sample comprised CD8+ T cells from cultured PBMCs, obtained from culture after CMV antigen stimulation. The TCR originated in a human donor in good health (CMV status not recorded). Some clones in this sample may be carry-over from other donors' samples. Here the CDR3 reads CASSYQGGMNTEAFF. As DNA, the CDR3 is TGTGCCAGTAGTTATCAGGGAGGGATGAACACTGAAGCTTTCTTT.